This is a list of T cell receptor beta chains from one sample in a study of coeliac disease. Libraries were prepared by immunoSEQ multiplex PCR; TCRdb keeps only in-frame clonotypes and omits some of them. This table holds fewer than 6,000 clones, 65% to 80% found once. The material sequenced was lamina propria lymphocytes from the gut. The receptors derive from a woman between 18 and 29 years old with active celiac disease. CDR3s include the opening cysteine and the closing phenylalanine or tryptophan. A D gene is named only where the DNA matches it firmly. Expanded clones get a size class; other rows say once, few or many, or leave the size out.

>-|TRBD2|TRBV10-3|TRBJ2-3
CAISPKSGGNADTQYF
TGTGCCATCAGTCCTAAGAGCGGGGGTAACGCAGATACGCAGTATTTT
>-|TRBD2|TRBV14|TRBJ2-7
CASSQVASGSYEQYF
TGTGCCAGCAGCCAAGTCGCTAGCGGGAGTTACGAGCAGTACTTC
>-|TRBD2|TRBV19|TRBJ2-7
CASSTLAGNEQYF
TGTGCCAGTAGTACTCTAGCGGGGAACGAGCAGTACTTC
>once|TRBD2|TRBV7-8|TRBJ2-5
CASSLGSQAGAQYF
TGTGCCAGCAGCTTAGGTTCCCAAGCGGGGGCCCAGTACTTC
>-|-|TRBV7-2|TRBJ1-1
CASSLSRDTEAFF
TGTGCCAGCAGCTTATCTCGGGACACTGAAGCTTTCTTT
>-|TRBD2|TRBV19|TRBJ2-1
CASSVGGSSYNEQFF
TGTGCCAGTAGTGTTGGCGGGAGCTCCTACAATGAGCAGTTCTTC
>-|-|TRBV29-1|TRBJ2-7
CSVVGFSGGKGGEQYF
TGCAGCGTTGTAGGGTTTAGCGGTGGTAAAGGAGGCGAGCAGTACTTC
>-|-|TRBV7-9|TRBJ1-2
CASRQENYGYTF
TGTGCCAGCAGACAAGAAAACTATGGCTACACCTTC
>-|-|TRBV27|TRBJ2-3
CASQSQRTDTQYF
TGTGCCAGCCAAAGCCAGCGAACAGATACGCAGTATTTT
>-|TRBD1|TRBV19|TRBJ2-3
CASSPQTGFVPDTQYF
TGTGCCAGTAGCCCCCAGACAGGGTTTGTCCCAGATACGCAGTATTTT
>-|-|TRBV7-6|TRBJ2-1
CASSLPWAGGLNEQFF
TGTGCCAGCAGCTTACCGTGGGCCGGGGGTCTCAATGAGCAGTTCTTC
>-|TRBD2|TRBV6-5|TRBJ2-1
CASSYSPSGNNEQFF
TGTGCCAGCAGTTACTCTCCTAGCGGAAACAATGAGCAGTTCTTC
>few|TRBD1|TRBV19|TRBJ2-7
CATGQGTPYEQYF
TGTGCCACCGGACAGGGGACCCCCTACGAGCAGTACTTC
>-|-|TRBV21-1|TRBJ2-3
CASMGRTYSTDTQYF
TGTGCCAGCATGGGGAGGACCTATAGCACAGATACGCAGTATTTT
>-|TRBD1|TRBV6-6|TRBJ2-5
CASTSARGPQFGQQYF
TGTGCCAGCACTTCAGCCAGGGGGCCCCAGTTTGGTCAGCAGTACTTC
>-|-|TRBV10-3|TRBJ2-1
CAISETEDRNPFF
TGTGCCATCAGTGAGACCGAAGACAGGAATCCGTTCTTC
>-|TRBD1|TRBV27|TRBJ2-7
CASSSRDRAYEQYF
TGTGCCAGCAGTTCTCGGGACAGAGCCTACGAGCAGTACTTC
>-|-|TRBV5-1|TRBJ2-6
CASGLSGPRGTGANVLTF
TGCGCCAGCGGCTTATCCGGGCCCCGGGGAACCGGGGCCAACGTCCTGACTTTC
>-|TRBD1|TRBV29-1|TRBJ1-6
CSIWTGVTLHF
TGCAGCATTTGGACAGGGGTTACCCTCCACTTT
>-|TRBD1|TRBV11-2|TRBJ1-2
CASSLDAGGYYGYTF
TGTGCCAGCAGCTTAGATGCAGGGGGCTACTATGGCTACACCTTC
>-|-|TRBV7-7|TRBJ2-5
CASSPARKETQYF
TGTGCCAGCAGCCCCGCTAGAAAAGAGACCCAGTACTTC
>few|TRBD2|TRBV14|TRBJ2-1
CASRTGLAALNEQFF
TGTGCCAGCAGAACGGGACTAGCGGCCTTAAATGAGCAGTTCTTC
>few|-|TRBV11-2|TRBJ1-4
CASSLAPKDSVSNEKLFF
TGTGCCAGCAGCTTAGCCCCCAAAGACAGTGTTTCTAATGAAAAACTGTTTTTT
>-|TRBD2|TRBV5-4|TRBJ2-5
CASSRASGAREETQYF
TGTGCCAGCAGCAGGGCTAGCGGGGCCCGGGAAGAGACCCAGTACTTC
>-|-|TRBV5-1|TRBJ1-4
CASSPEGATNEKLFF
TGCGCCAGCAGCCCAGAAGGGGCAACTAATGAAAAACTGTTTTTT
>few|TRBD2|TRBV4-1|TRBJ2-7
CASSQDAGGALEQYF
TGCGCCAGCAGCCAAGATGCCGGGGGGGCCCTCGAGCAGTACTTC
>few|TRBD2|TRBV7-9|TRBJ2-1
CASSLSLAGDGSYNEQFF
TGTGCCAGCAGCTTATCTCTAGCGGGAGATGGTTCCTACAATGAGCAGTTCTTC
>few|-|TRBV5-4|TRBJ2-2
CASSLGRGVGTGELFF
TGTGCCAGCAGCTTGGGGCGGGGAGTAGGCACCGGGGAGCTGTTTTTT
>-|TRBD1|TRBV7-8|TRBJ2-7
CASSLIAGGSYEQYF
TGTGCCAGCAGCCTTATCGCAGGGGGCTCCTACGAGCAGTACTTC
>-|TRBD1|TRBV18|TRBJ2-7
CASSTDRGYEQYF
TGTGCCAGCTCAACGGACAGGGGCTACGAGCAGTACTTC
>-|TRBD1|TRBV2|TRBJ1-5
CASREGTGNNQPQHF
TGTGCCAGCAGGGAAGGGACAGGAAACAATCAGCCCCAGCATTTT
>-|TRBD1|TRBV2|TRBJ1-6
CASRTGAQSPLHF
TGTGCCAGCAGAACAGGGGCGCAATCACCCCTCCACTTT
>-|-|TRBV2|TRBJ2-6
CASGGGGHNVLTF
TGTGCCAGCGGGGGCGGGGGCCACAACGTCCTGACTTTC